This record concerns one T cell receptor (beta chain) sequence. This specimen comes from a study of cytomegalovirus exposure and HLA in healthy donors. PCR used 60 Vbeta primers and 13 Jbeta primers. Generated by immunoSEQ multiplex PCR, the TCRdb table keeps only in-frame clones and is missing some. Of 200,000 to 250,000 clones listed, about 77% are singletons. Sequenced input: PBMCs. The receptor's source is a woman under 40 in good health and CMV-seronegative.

Here the CDR3 DNA reads TGTGCCAGCAGCCAAGACACGAACAAAGGCTACACCTTC. Its protein product is CASSQDTNKGYTF. V gene TRBV7-8 combines with J gene TRBJ1-2; D call uncertain. With 5 bases removed from V and 8 bases from J, the gap between germline ends came to 15 bases. There are 13 residues in the CDR3. Per the germline V gene, CDR1 is SGHVS and CDR2 is FQNEAQ.